These 9 T cell receptor beta chains were all obtained from the same sample, sequenced in a study of response to subunit inactivated influenza vaccine. TCRdb ran MiXCR on the RT-PCR reads and lists one entry per CDR3 protein. The data show fewer than 650,000 distinct CDR3 sequences, with over 10% seen just once and about an eighth held by the top ten. The material sequenced was PBMCs from blood, taken roughly 45 days after vaccination. The receptors come from a middle-aged man who received an inactivated influenza vaccine.

This rearrangement joins TRBV6-6 to TRBJ2-7; no definite D call. CDR3 length: 12 amino acids. Trimming took off 9 bases at V and 4 bases at J, with 13 bases between the two ends. Per germline, CDR1 MNHNY and CDR2 SVGAGI (reference sequence). The CDR3, as DNA: TGTGCCAGTTCTTCGCGGTCGTACGAGCAGTACTTC. Its translation is CASSSRSYEQYF.

The chain has TRBV4-3 and TRBJ2-1; D gene unclear. The CDR3 consists of 15 residues. Trimming pared 0 bases from V and 8 bases from J, leaving 14 bases between. Germline V gene data show CDR1 as LGHNA and CDR2 as YSLEER. The DNA for the CDR3 is TGCGCCAGCAGCCAAGATGTCCTTTTCTCGTATGAGCAGTTCTTC. This sequence encodes CASSQDVLFSYEQFF.

The chain carries TRBV7-8 and TRBJ1-1; the D gene is possibly TRBD1 (5 bases). V lost 4 bases to trimming and J lost 6 bases, with 12 bases between them. Germline V CDR1 and CDR2: SGHVS, FQNEAQ. The CDR3 extends over 13 amino acids. The DNA of the CDR3 is TGTGCCAGCAGCTCTCGGGACTTAGCTGAAGCTTTCTTT. This sequence encodes CASSSRDLAEAFF. The full variable domain, in which reference TRBV7-8 and TRBJ1-1 provide the parts outside the CDR3, is GAGVSQSPRYKVAKRGQDVALRCDPISGHVSLFWYQQALGQGPEFLTYFQNEAQLDKSGLPSDRFFAERPEGSVSTLKIQRTQQEDSAVYLCASSSRDLAEAFFGQGTRLTVV.

This clonotype was seen only a few times. The chain combines TRBV7-8 with TRBJ1-2; tentative D call: TRBD1 (6 bases). Trimming stripped 3 bases from V and 8 bases from J, with 13 bases between. Germline CDR1 SGHVS, CDR2 FQNEAQ. The CDR3 has 13 residues. CDR3 region: CASSFGGRGGYTF. CDR3 DNA: TGTGCCAGCAGCTTCGGGGGGCGAGGAGGCTACACCTTC.

With regard to this clonotype: It may be a read error: a sequence one base away is much more abundant. This sequence joins TRBV12-3 or TRBV12-4 and TRBJ2-7; D is unclear. CDR3 length: 14 amino acids. The CDR3 loop reads CASSRTESSYEQHF. Here the CDR3 DNA reads TGTGCCAGCAGCCGGACGGAATCTTCCTACGAGCAGCACTTC.

This chain uses TRBV20-1 with TRBJ2-5; 8 positions agree with TRBD1. This CDR3 region has 14 residues. The germline CDR1 and CDR2 sequences are DFQATT and SNEGSKA (reference sequence). J was trimmed by 4 bases and V by 5 bases; bases with no gene match: 9. The CDR3 DNA reads as TGCAGTGCTTTGCAGGGGGCTGGAGGAGAGACCCAGTACTTC. Protein product: CSALQGAGGETQYF.

This clonotype was seen at least ten times. In nucleotides, the CDR3 is TGCAGTGCTCCGGACGTGACAGATACGCAGTATTTT. Amino acids: CSAPDVTDTQYF. The rearrangement joins TRBV20-1 to TRBJ2-3; D remains ambiguous. V was pared by 5 bases and J by 3 bases, with 9 bases between. The CDR3 is 12 residues long. The V gene's germline CDR1 is DFQATT and CDR2 SNEGSKA (reference sequence).

This chain uses TRBV3-1 with TRBJ1-1; the D is unclear. From germline, CDR1 is LGHDT and CDR2 YNNKEL (reference sequence). Between the trimmed V and J ends, which lost 1 base and 1 base, there was a span of 7 bases. CDR3 size: 14 residues. The CDR3 is CASSQARRNTEAFF. As DNA, the CDR3 is TGTGCCAGCAGCCAAGCCCGACGGAACACTGAAGCTTTCTTT. Full variable domain (rest looked up from reference TRBV3-1 and TRBJ1-1): DTAVSQTPKYLVTQMGNDKSIKCEQNLGHDTMYWYKQDSKKFLKIMFSYNNKELIINETVPNRFSPKSPDKAHLNLHINSLELGDSAVYFCASSQARRNTEAFFGQGTRLTVV.

This clonotype was seen a few times. The V gene is TRBV20-1, the J gene TRBJ1-2; D is possibly TRBD1 (5 bases). The germline V gene has CDR1 DFQATT and CDR2 SNEGSKA (reference sequence). The V end lost 3 bases, the J end lost 0 bases, and 14 bases lay between the germline ends. This CDR3 has 15 residues. CDR3 DNA sequence: TGCAGTGCTAGGCCGGGACGCATGGCTAACTATGGCTACACCTTC. Its translation: CSARPGRMANYGYTF.